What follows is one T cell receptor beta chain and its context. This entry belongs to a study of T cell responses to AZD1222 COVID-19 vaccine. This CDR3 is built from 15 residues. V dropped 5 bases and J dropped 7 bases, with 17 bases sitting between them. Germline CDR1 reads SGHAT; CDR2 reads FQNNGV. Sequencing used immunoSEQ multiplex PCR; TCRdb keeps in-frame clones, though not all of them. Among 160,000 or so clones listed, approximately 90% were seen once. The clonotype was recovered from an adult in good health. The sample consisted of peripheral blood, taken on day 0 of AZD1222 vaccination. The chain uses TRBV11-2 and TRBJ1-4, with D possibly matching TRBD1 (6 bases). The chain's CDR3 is CASSLTPGDVEKLFF. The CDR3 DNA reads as TGTGCCAGCAGCCTAACGCCAGGGGACGTTGAAAAACTGTTTTTT.